This T cell receptor beta chain was observed in a study of blood T cell repertoires in COVID-19. Study information: Material from acute and convalescent COVID-19 was sourced from the United States, Italy and Spain.

As processed by the authors: Counts of nucleated cells, estimated from reference gene primer amplification, were obtained. TCRdb keeps only in-frame clones here, not all; method: immunoSEQ multiplex PCR. D and trimming were read from the DNA, whereas the V and J calls and clone size are those reported in that table. The sample includes fewer than 70,000 clones, 70% to 90% seen only once; the top ten take about 15%. Germline assignment: CDR1 MNHNY and CDR2 SVGAGI (reference sequence). The V and J ends lost 5 bases and 5 bases, in that order; junction bases with no gene match: 11. The CDR3 is 17 amino acids.

The V call is TRBV6-6, the J call TRBJ2-2, with 10 bases fitting TRBD2. This TCR was sampled from a man aged 35-49 years with COVID-19, enrolled during active disease. The specimen sequenced was peripheral blood. Written as DNA, the CDR3 is TGTGCCAGCAGTCCCAGCGGGGGGGCGTGGGATACCGGGGAGCTGTTTTTT. This codes for CASSPSGGAWDTGELFF.